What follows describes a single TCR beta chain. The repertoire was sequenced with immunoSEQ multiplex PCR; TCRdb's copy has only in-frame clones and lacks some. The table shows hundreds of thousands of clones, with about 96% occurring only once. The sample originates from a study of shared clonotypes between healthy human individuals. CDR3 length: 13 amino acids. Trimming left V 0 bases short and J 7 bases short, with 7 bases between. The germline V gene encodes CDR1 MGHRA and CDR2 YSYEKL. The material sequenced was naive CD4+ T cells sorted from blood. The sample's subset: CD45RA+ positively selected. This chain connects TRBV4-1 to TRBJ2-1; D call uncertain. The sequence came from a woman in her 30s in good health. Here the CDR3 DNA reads TGCGCCAGCAGCCAAGATTACTGGAATGAGCAGTTCTTC. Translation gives CASSQDYWNEQFF.